What follows are 23 T cell receptor beta chains derived from one specimen sequenced in a study of blood T cell repertoires in COVID-19. Measured with immunoSEQ multiplex PCR; TCRdb has only the in-frame clones, and not every one. The data contain about 220,000 clones, about three quarters of them singletons. The specimen was peripheral blood. The receptors come from a woman in her seventies with acute or convalescent COVID-19.

This chain uses TRBV6-5 with TRBJ2-3; TRBD2 matches at 9 bases. The germline gives CDR1 MNHEY, CDR2 SVGAGI. Trimming took 6 bases from V and 0 from J; bases not matched to a gene: 4. This CDR3 has 15 residues. In DNA form, the CDR3 reads TGTGCCAGCAGCGGCGGGGGGGGTAGCACAGATACGCAGTATTTT. This encodes CASSGGGGSTDTQYF.

J is TRBJ2-7 and V is TRBV30; tentative D call: TRBD2 (6 bases). CDR3 size: 15 residues. V shed 3 bases and J shed 0 bases, with 15 bases lying between them. Germline V gene sequence: CDR1 GTSNPN, CDR2 SVGIG (reference sequence). CDR3 in DNA: TGTGCCTGGAGGAGGGGACTCCGATTCTCCTACGAGCAGTACTTC. Translating it yields CAWRRGLRFSYEQYF. The complete variable domain, with remaining parts taken from reference TRBV30 and TRBJ2-7, reads SQTIHQWPATLVQPVGSPLSLECTVEGTSNPNLYWYRQAAGRGLQLLFYSVGIGQISSEVPQNLSASRPQDRQFILSSKKLLLSDSGFYLCAWRRGLRFSYEQYFGPGTRLTVT.

The chain joins TRBV7-2 to TRBJ2-7; a possible D gene is TRBD1 (6 bases). V lost 7 bases to trimming and J lost 3 bases, with 16 bases between them. The CDR3 is made up of 14 amino acids. In germline, CDR1 is SGHTA, CDR2 FQGNSA. The CDR3 sequence is CASTVQGSSYEQYF. The CDR3 DNA follows: TGTGCCAGCACTGTCCAGGGGAGTAGCTACGAGCAGTACTTC.

The chain combines TRBV20-1 with TRBJ2-3; TRBD1 agrees at 8 bases. Trimming removed 3 bases from V and 5 bases from J; junction bases left unmatched: 7. This CDR3 has 14 residues. CDR1 and CDR2 (germline): DFQATT, SNEGSKA (reference sequence). Written as DNA, the CDR3 is TGCAGTGCTAGTCGCCAGGGGGCAGGAGATACGCAGTATTTT. The encoded protein is CSASRQGAGDTQYF.

This clone was found a few times. The chain links TRBV30 to TRBJ1-2; D call uncertain. V shed 0 bases and J shed 4 bases, with 15 bases lying between them. There are 15 residues in the CDR3. Looked up from germline, CDR1 is GTSNPN and CDR2 is SVGIG (reference sequence). The CDR3 region is CAWSVRQRVFYGYTF. CDR3 sequence (DNA): TGTGCCTGGAGTGTACGGCAGAGGGTTTTCTATGGCTACACCTTC.

The CDR3 loop is CASSVGGLGGEQFF. The CDR3 nucleotides are TGTGCCAGCAGCGTAGGGGGACTAGGGGGTGAGCAGTTCTTC. The rearrangement joins TRBV9 to TRBJ2-1; 8 positions match TRBD2. The CDR3 spans 14 residues. V trimming: 0 bases; J trimming: 9 bases; junction bases outside the gene matches: 5. CDR1 and CDR2 (germline): SGDLS, YYNGEE.

J is TRBJ2-1 and V is TRBV15; 9 nucleotides match TRBD2. V trimming: 5 bases; J trimming: 4 bases; junction bases outside the gene matches: 15. CDR1 LNHNV and CDR2 YYDKDF come from the germline V gene (reference sequence). The CDR3 has 18 residues. CDR3 bases: TGTGCCACCAGCTCCATGCCGGGCGGGGGGGCCCCTTACAATGAGCAGTTCTTC. It specifies CATSSMPGGGAPYNEQFF.

The V and J genes are TRBV18 and TRBJ1-4; TRBD1 is a possible D gene (5 bases). Germline CDR1 is KGHSH and CDR2 is LQKENI. The length of the CDR3 is 15 residues. V was trimmed by 3 bases and J by 8 bases, leaving 16 bases between them. CDR3 sequence reads: CASSPPAGGGEKLFF. Written as DNA, the CDR3 is TGTGCCAGCTCACCCCCGGCCGGGGGAGGCGAAAAACTGTTTTTT.

The V gene is TRBV3-1 (or the pseudogene TRBV3-2), the J gene TRBJ2-5, with 7 bases aligning to TRBD2. The trim removed 0 bases at V and 5 bases at J, leaving 6 bases unmatched. The germline V gene encodes CDR1 LGHDT and CDR2 YNNKEL (reference sequence). The CDR3 length is 15 residues. The CDR3 here is CASSQDQRGSETQYF. CDR3 sequence (DNA): TGTGCCAGCAGCCAAGATCAGCGGGGAAGCGAGACCCAGTACTTC.

Of note for this clone: Within the sample, other DNA sequences also encode this same CDR3. This chain links TRBV12-3 or TRBV12-4 with TRBJ2-4; D gene unclear. CDR3 size: 12 residues. The ends were cut back, 3 bases at V and 6 bases at J, with 6 bases in the middle. Here the CDR3 reads CASSFGLNIQYF. The DNA for the CDR3 is TGTGCCAGCAGTTTTGGGCTAAACATTCAGTACTTC.

This clone appeared a few times. The chain employs TRBV7-2 and TRBJ1-2; no reliable D call. Germline lookup yields CDR1 SGHTA and CDR2 FQGNSA. Deletions cut 1 base from V and 7 bases from J, with 13 bases between. This CDR3 spans 14 amino acids. The CDR3 loop is CASSLGRPGSGYTF. The CDR3 DNA reads as TGTGCCAGCAGCTTAGGAAGGCCAGGTTCTGGCTACACCTTC.

V is TRBV7-9 and J is TRBJ2-7; 10 nucleotides align to TRBD1. The CDR3 spans 18 residues. Germline V gene data show CDR1 as SEHNR and CDR2 as FQNEAQ (reference sequence). The junction had 16 bases not matched to a gene; V was cut back by 2 bases and J by 6 bases. Here the CDR3 reads CASSLRRSGQGIWGEQYF. The CDR3 coding sequence is TGTGCCAGCAGCTTAAGGAGGTCGGGACAGGGGATTTGGGGCGAGCAGTACTTC.

In DNA, the CDR3 is TGTGCCAGCAGTGAATTTCTCAATCAGCCCCAGCATTTT. Protein: CASSEFLNQPQHF. The chain has TRBV6-1 and TRBJ1-5; D gene uncertain. V was pared by 2 bases and J by 3 bases, with 5 bases between. CDR1 is MNHNS and CDR2 is SASEGT in the germline V gene. This CDR3 is 13 amino acids long.

The rearrangement links TRBV30 to TRBJ1-1, with unresolved D. V was clipped by 7 bases and J by 5 bases, with 11 bases between them. The CDR3 runs 11 residues. Germline CDR1 reads GTSNPN; CDR2 reads SVGIG (reference sequence). CDR3 residues: CAYHSATEAFF. The CDR3 DNA reads TGTGCCTACCACAGTGCTACTGAAGCTTTCTTT.

The genes are TRBV11-2 and TRBJ1-3, with a possible D match to TRBD1 (6 bases). The germline V gene has CDR1 SGHAT and CDR2 FQNNGV. The CDR3 totals 15 residues. Trimming removed 4 bases at V and 0 bases at J, with 10 bases between. Here the CDR3 reads CASSSGVNSGNTIYF. The DNA of the CDR3 is TGTGCCAGCAGCTCAGGGGTCAACTCTGGAAACACCATATATTTT.

The chain is built from TRBV7-2 and TRBJ1-4; TRBD1 is a possible D gene (6 bases). There are 13 residues in the CDR3. Germline-derived CDR1 and CDR2 are SGHTA and FQGNSA. Trimming took off 2 bases at V and 12 bases at J, with 13 bases between the two ends. The DNA of the CDR3 is TGTGCCAGCAGCTTACTGACAGGACGGGAACTGTTTTTT. Translating gives CASSLLTGRELFF.

The chain recombines TRBV5-4 with TRBJ1-2; 7 bases map to TRBD1. The CDR3 covers 13 residues. V shed 5 bases and J 8 bases; nucleotides not matched to a gene: 9. Germline CDR1 reads SGHNT; CDR2 reads YYREEE (reference sequence). The CDR3 DNA sequence: TGTGCCAGCAGTTTTACAGGGGAAGTAGGCTACACCTTC. Amino acid sequence: CASSFTGEVGYTF.

As concerns this clone: Other nucleotide sequences in the sample specify the same CDR3. The V gene is TRBV18, the J gene TRBJ2-3; 12 bases align to TRBD2. This CDR3 contains 15 residues. Trimming took 6 bases from V and 4 from J; bases not matched to a gene: 5. Germline CDR1 and CDR2: KGHSH and LQKENI. CDR3 in DNA: TGTGCCAGCTCGCCGACTAGCGGGGGCGCAGATACGCAGTATTTT. Amino acid sequence: CASSPTSGGADTQYF.

In this sample, this clone turned up a few times. The gene calls are TRBV7-2 and TRBJ1-1, with 7 bases that match TRBD1. CDR3 length: 14 amino acids. The germline V gene has CDR1 SGHTA and CDR2 FQGNSA. With V trimmed by 1 base and J by 5 bases, 4 bases remained unmatched. The CDR3 sequence is CASSLVVQGTEAFF. CDR3 DNA: TGTGCCAGCAGCTTAGTTGTACAGGGGACTGAAGCTTTCTTT.

This chain's CDR3 is CATSMAGVDETQYF. The CDR3 coding sequence is TGTGCCACCAGTATGGCGGGGGTTGATGAGACCCAGTACTTC. The V call is TRBV24-1, the J call TRBJ2-5; the match to TRBD2 covers 7 bases. Trimming at V came to 6 bases and at J to 5 bases, leaving 8 bases not matched to a gene. There are 14 residues in the CDR3. Germline CDR1 KGHDR, CDR2 SFDVKD.

CDR3 coding DNA: TGCGCCAGCAGCTTAGATGGGCCTACTGAAGCTTTCTTT. Translating it yields CASSLDGPTEAFF. This chain connects TRBV5-1 to TRBJ1-1; no firm D call. Trimming took off 2 bases at V and 5 bases at J, with 10 bases between the two ends. The CDR3 loop spans 13 amino acids. In germline, CDR1 is SGHRS, CDR2 YFSETQ.

The V call is TRBV2, the J call TRBJ2-7; D is possibly TRBD1 (5 bases). Trimming took 4 bases from V and 8 from J, leaving 12 bases between them. The germline gives CDR1 SNHLY, CDR2 FYNNEI. The CDR3 totals 12 residues. In DNA, the CDR3 is TGTGCCAGCAGTGGGGGCCATACACAGCAGTACGTC. Translating gives CASSGGHTQQYV.

This clone showed up just once. The CDR3: CAISGPGQTVGSTYGYTF. As DNA, the CDR3 is TGTGCCATCAGTGGGCCGGGACAGACAGTCGGTTCTACATATGGCTACACCTTC. The chain is built from TRBV10-3 and TRBJ1-2; 7 bases fit TRBD1. CDR1 is ENHRY, CDR2 SYGVKD, per germline. The CDR3 spans 18 residues. V was clipped by 4 bases and J by 5 bases; unmatched bases: 19.